Below are 6 T cell receptor beta chains sequenced from a single sample in a study of long-term antiretroviral therapy in people with HIV. Sequencing used immunoSEQ v3.0 at survey level. Some clones are missing from TCRdb's copy, which holds only in-frame ones; the method was immunoSEQ multiplex PCR. Seen here are about 20,000 clones, approximately 73% observed once, and the top ten hold approximately 16%. The sample in question was unsorted PBMCs, obtained 2.5 years before starting antiretroviral therapy. These receptors were taken from a woman aged 45-59 years with HIV.

This rearrangement joins TRBV29-1 to TRBJ2-2; D might be TRBD1 or TRBD2, each matching 5 bases. V was pared by 3 bases and J by 2 bases, with 10 bases between. Germline CDR1 is SQVTM and CDR2 is ANQGSEA. The CDR3 sequence is 14 residues long. The DNA for the CDR3 is TGCAGCGTTGATGAGGGGATAAACACCGGGGAGCTGTTTTTT. Its translation: CSVDEGINTGELFF.

This clone has a single count. The chain recombines TRBV5-1 with TRBJ2-1; the match to TRBD2 covers 12 bases. Germline assignment: CDR1 SGHRS and CDR2 YFSETQ. CDR3 length equals 15 residues. V gave up 4 bases and J gave up 7 bases; unmatched junction bases: 6. Here the CDR3 DNA reads TGCGCCAGCAGCCGGACTAGCGGGGTGCCTAATGAGCAGTTCTTC. It encodes CASSRTSGVPNEQFF.

This clone occurred once. The J gene is TRBJ2-7, the V gene TRBV5-5; D gene uncertain. This CDR3 has 16 amino acids. V lost 4 bases and J 0 bases, leaving 17 bases between the germline ends. CDR1 and CDR2 (germline): SGHKS, YYEKEE (reference sequence). The CDR3, as DNA: TGTGCCAGCAGCCCGGCTGGCAGTTCTTTCTCCTACGAGCAGTACGTC. It encodes CASSPAGSSFSYEQYV.

The chain links TRBV5-5 to TRBJ1-3; D is possibly TRBD1 (5 bases). The CDR3 totals 15 residues. Germline CDR1 SGHKS, CDR2 YYEKEE (reference sequence). Trimming left V 2 bases short and J 2 bases short, with 11 bases between. CDR3 protein: CASSFRVVTGNTIYF. The CDR3 bases are TGTGCCAGCAGCTTCAGGGTAGTGACTGGAAACACCATATATTTT.

CDR3 amino acids: CASSERFLGSGQPQHF. CDR3 bases: TGTGCCAGCAGTGAAAGATTTCTGGGGTCTGGTCAGCCCCAGCATTTT. The genes are TRBV2 and TRBJ1-5; D is uncertain. This CDR3 has 16 residues. V was cut by 2 bases and J by 6 bases, with 17 bases left in between. In germline, CDR1 is SNHLY, CDR2 FYNNEI.

The rearrangement joins TRBV6-1 to TRBJ1-6, with D possibly TRBD1 on 5 matching bases. Trimming pared 3 bases from V and 9 bases from J, leaving 9 bases between. The CDR3 contains 13 residues. Germline lookup yields CDR1 MNHNS and CDR2 SASEGT. The CDR3 loop is CASSEDMGSPLHF. DNA of the CDR3: TGTGCCAGCAGTGAGGACATGGGTTCACCCCTCCACTTT.